What follows are 11 T cell receptor beta chains derived from one specimen sequenced in a study of blood T cell repertoires in COVID-19. Only in-frame clones appear in the TCRdb table, and some are missing; sequencing was by immunoSEQ multiplex PCR. The sample includes fewer than 250,000 clones, around 88% of them seen just once. Sequencing input: PBMCs or T cells enriched from blood (not recorded which). The receptor source for this set is a woman between 50 and 59 years old with acute COVID-19.

The chain employs TRBV28 and TRBJ2-1; possibly TRBD1 for D (6 bases). The germline CDR1 and CDR2 sequences are MDHEN and SYDVKM. The CDR3 loop spans 14 amino acids. Between the trimmed V and J ends, which lost 4 bases and 0 bases, there was a span of 7 bases. CDR3 loop: CASSWDTSYNEQFF. The DNA for the CDR3 is TGTGCCAGCAGTTGGGACACCTCCTACAATGAGCAGTTCTTC.

The genes are TRBV11-3 and TRBJ1-1; D possibly corresponds to TRBD1 (5 bases). The germline V gene has CDR1 SGHNT and CDR2 YENEEA. The germline V and J ends were trimmed by 5 bases and 3 bases, with 13 bases remaining between them. This CDR3 comprises 14 residues. Here the CDR3 DNA reads TGTGCCAGCAGCCCCGGACATACTTACACTGAAGCTTTCTTT. Amino acid sequence: CASSPGHTYTEAFF.

The V gene is TRBV28, the J gene TRBJ2-1; TRBD1 aligns across 8 bases. Looked up from germline, CDR1 is MDHEN and CDR2 is SYDVKM. This CDR3 spans 15 amino acids. Germline trimming cut 6 bases from V and 6 bases from J; bases unmatched to any gene: 10. The CDR3 DNA is TGTGCCAGCAGCCCAGGGGGCGCCGGGGCCAATGAGCAGTTCTTC. Encoded protein: CASSPGGAGANEQFF.

The chain combines TRBV19 with TRBJ2-2, with 12 bases that match TRBD2. The CDR3 spans 15 residues. Germline CDR1 is LNHDA and CDR2 is SQIVND (reference sequence). Trimming took 6 bases from V and 10 from J; bases not matched to a gene: 9. CDR3 sequence reads: CASRGRLAGASELFF. As DNA, the CDR3 is TGTGCCAGTAGAGGGAGACTAGCGGGAGCCTCGGAGCTGTTTTTT.

The CDR3, as DNA: TGTGCCAGCCAAGCGGGACAAACCTACGAGCAGTACTTC. Encoded protein: CASQAGQTYEQYF. The rearrangement joins TRBV28 to TRBJ2-7; D may be TRBD2 (7 bases). V lost 8 bases and J 2 bases, leaving 13 bases between the germline ends. The germline CDR1 and CDR2 sequences are MDHEN and SYDVKM. This CDR3 spans 13 amino acids.

This clone has only a few counts. The chain joins TRBV28 to TRBJ2-7; 9 bases match TRBD1. The CDR3 has 17 residues. J gave up 2 bases and V 8 bases, and 16 bases lay outside the gene matches. Germline lookup yields CDR1 MDHEN and CDR2 SYDVKM. The chain's CDR3 is CASGQITDRGLAYEQYF. CDR3 nucleotides: TGTGCCAGCGGACAAATCACGGACAGGGGACTTGCCTACGAGCAGTACTTC.

V gene TRBV3-1 (or the pseudogene TRBV3-2) combines with J gene TRBJ1-2; 9 bases fit TRBD1. J was trimmed by 4 bases and V by 3 bases; bases with no gene match: 6. The CDR3 has 15 residues. The V gene's germline CDR1 is LGHDT and CDR2 YNNKEL (reference sequence). CDR3 sequence: CASSHRDRAFYGYTF. In nucleotides, the CDR3 is TGTGCCAGCAGCCACAGGGACAGGGCGTTCTATGGCTACACCTTC.

J is TRBJ1-1 and V is TRBV20-1; D is ambiguous. The CDR3 length is 11 residues. The germline V and J ends were trimmed by 5 bases and 0 bases, with 4 bases remaining between them. Per the germline V gene, CDR1 is DFQATT and CDR2 is SNEGSKA (reference sequence). CDR3 sequence reads: CSAPVNTEAFF. CDR3 DNA sequence: TGCAGTGCTCCAGTGAACACTGAAGCTTTCTTT.

This chain uses TRBV28 with TRBJ2-6, with TRBD1 matching over 7 bases. The trim removed 11 bases at V and 0 bases at J, leaving 10 bases unmatched. Germline CDR1 and CDR2: MDHEN and SYDVKM. The CDR3 runs 16 residues. CDR3 DNA sequence: TGTGCCGGGGGTAAGACAGGGCTCTCTGGGGCCAACGTCCTGACTTTC. Residues: CAGGKTGLSGANVLTF.

The V and J genes are TRBV5-1 and TRBJ2-7; 7 nucleotides match TRBD1. Germline loops: CDR1 SGHRS, CDR2 YFSETQ. This CDR3 has 16 amino acids. V shed 1 base, J shed 3 bases, and the junction held 10 bases outside the gene matches. The CDR3 is CASSLFTGTANYEQYF. The CDR3 DNA sequence: TGCGCCAGCAGCTTGTTCACCGGGACAGCAAACTACGAGCAGTACTTC.

The rearrangement links TRBV19 to TRBJ2-2, with D possibly matching TRBD1 (6 bases). The CDR3 sequence is 15 residues long. Germline CDR1 and CDR2: LNHDA and SQIVND (reference sequence). The V and J ends lost 5 bases and 1 base respectively, with 11 bases between them. CDR3 region: CASSLGHLNTGELFF. The CDR3 nucleotides read TGTGCCAGTAGTTTGGGACATTTGAACACCGGGGAGCTGTTTTTT.